This entry concerns a single T cell receptor beta chain. Its target is unknown. Treatment here: approximately 9-day PBMC culture with coronavirus spike peptide pools or control peptides (ViraFEST assay). V was clipped by 1 base and J by 2 bases; unmatched bases: 4. This CDR3 spans 15 amino acids. Germline V lookup: CDR1 LNHDA, CDR2 SQIVND (reference sequence). This sample was taken from a study of vaccination and CD4 T cells after COVID-19. Sequence data for DNA of cultured CD4+ T cells were generated by the Oncomine TCR Beta short-read assay. A single record per CDR3 protein comes from TCRdb applying MiXCR to the PCR reads. In the table there are about 10,000 distinct CDR3 sequences, approximately 26% of which are singletons.

The origin of this receptor is a human donor who received a COVID-19 vaccine. V and J are TRBV19 and TRBJ2-5; TRBD1 matches at 7 bases. This specimen consisted of CD4+ T cells from blood, cultured in vitro, obtained before SARS-CoV-2 vaccination. CDR3 bases: TGTGCCAGTAGTATAGCAAGGGACAGACAAGAGACCCAGTACTTC. It specifies CASSIARDRQETQYF.